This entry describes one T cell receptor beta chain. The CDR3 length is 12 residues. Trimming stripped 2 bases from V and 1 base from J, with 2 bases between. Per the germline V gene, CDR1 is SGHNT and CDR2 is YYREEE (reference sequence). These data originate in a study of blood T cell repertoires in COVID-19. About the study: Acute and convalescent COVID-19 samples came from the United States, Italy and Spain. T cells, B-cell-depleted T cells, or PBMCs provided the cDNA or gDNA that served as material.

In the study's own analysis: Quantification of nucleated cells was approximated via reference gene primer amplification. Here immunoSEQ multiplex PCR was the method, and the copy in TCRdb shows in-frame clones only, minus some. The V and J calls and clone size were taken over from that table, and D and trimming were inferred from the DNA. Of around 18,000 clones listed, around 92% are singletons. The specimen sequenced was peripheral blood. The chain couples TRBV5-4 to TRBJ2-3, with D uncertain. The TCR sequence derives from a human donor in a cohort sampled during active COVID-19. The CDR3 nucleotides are TGTGCCAGCAGCTTCGGCACAGATACGCAGTATTTT. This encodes CASSFGTDTQYF.